These 30 T cell receptor beta chains were sequenced from one sample in a study of blood T cell repertoires in COVID-19. Sequencing was performed with immunoSEQ multiplex PCR; in TCRdb, only in-frame clones are kept and a portion is missing. The sample has about 160,000 clones; approximately 85% are singletons. The sample was peripheral blood. The receptors come from a man aged 35 to 55 with acute or convalescent COVID-19.

CDR3 nucleotide sequence: TGTGCCAGCAGTTACAAGGGGGCGAGCAATCAGCCCCAGCATTTT. Translation gives CASSYKGASNQPQHF. The V and J genes are TRBV6-5 and TRBJ1-5; 7 positions match TRBD1. The CDR3 contains 15 residues. From germline, CDR1 is MNHEY and CDR2 SVGAGI. The trim removed 2 bases at V and 1 base at J, leaving 2 bases unmatched.

This chain connects TRBV11-2 to TRBJ2-7, with 13 positions matching TRBD2. CDR1 and CDR2 (germline): SGHAT, FQNNGV. This CDR3 is built from 15 residues. After removal of 5 bases from V and 4 bases from J, the junction contained 5 bases not matched to a gene. The CDR3 here is CASSLGLAGVYEQYF. Written as DNA, the CDR3 is TGTGCCAGCAGCCTAGGACTAGCGGGGGTATACGAGCAGTACTTC.

The chain carries TRBV5-1 and TRBJ2-7; D is undetermined. Per the germline V gene, CDR1 is SGHRS and CDR2 is YFSETQ. V lost 7 bases, J lost 1 base, and 12 bases lay in between. This CDR3 is built from 13 residues. The CDR3 spells CASGSTPSYEQYF. CDR3 nucleotides: TGCGCCAGCGGATCGACTCCTTCCTACGAGCAGTACTTC.

The chain couples TRBV12-3 or TRBV12-4 to TRBJ2-1, with D perhaps matching TRBD2 (6 bases). This CDR3 contains 13 residues. V lost 3 bases and J lost 9, with 12 bases in between. In DNA, the CDR3 is TGTGCCAGCAGTTTCGGGACTTTGGTTGAGCAGTTCTTC. It encodes CASSFGTLVEQFF.

The V and J genes are TRBV6-6 and TRBJ1-6, with TRBD1 matching over 8 bases. Germline CDR1 and CDR2: MNHNY and SVGAGI (reference sequence). This CDR3 contains 18 residues. Trimming took 5 bases from V and 10 from J; bases not matched to a gene: 19. The CDR3 bases are TGTGCCAGCAGTCCACAAATACTGGGACAGGCGCAAGGGTCACCCCTCCACTTT. Its protein is CASSPQILGQAQGSPLHF.

J is TRBJ2-5 and V is TRBV4-1; TRBD1 might be the D (6 bases). Trimming removed 2 bases at V and 2 bases at J, with 18 bases between. The CDR3 covers 17 residues. Germline CDR1 MGHRA, CDR2 YSYEKL. The CDR3 loop reads CASSQNAQGRGQETQYF. The CDR3 DNA sequence: TGCGCCAGCAGCCAAAACGCACAGGGAAGGGGGCAAGAGACCCAGTACTTC.

CDR3 residues: CASSVEQGRSGYTF. In nucleotides, the CDR3 is TGTGCCAGCAGCGTAGAACAGGGGAGGAGCGGCTACACCTTC. The chain combines TRBV2 with TRBJ1-2; 7 nucleotides match TRBD1. In germline, CDR1 is SNHLY, CDR2 FYNNEI. J was trimmed by 8 bases and V by 6 bases; bases with no gene match: 12. The CDR3 covers 14 residues.

CDR3 residues: CASSLGGGGGSYTF. The CDR3, as DNA: TGTGCCAGCAGCTTAGGCGGAGGGGGCGGAAGCTACACCTTC. The rearrangement uses TRBV7-2 and TRBJ1-2, with 7 bases fitting TRBD1. The CDR3 totals 14 residues. V was pared by 1 base and J by 9 bases, with 8 bases of the junction left unmatched. CDR1 and CDR2 (germline): SGHTA, FQGNSA.

The chain is built from TRBV6-5 and TRBJ1-5; D is undetermined. V lost 0 bases and J 0 bases, leaving 3 bases between the germline ends. CDR1 is MNHEY and CDR2 is SVGAGI in the germline V gene. The CDR3 is 14 amino acids. CDR3 in amino acids: CASSYSRSNQPQHF. CDR3 sequence (DNA): TGTGCCAGCAGTTACTCCCGTAGCAATCAGCCCCAGCATTTT.

The V gene is TRBV6-2 or TRBV6-3, the J gene TRBJ1-2, with unresolved D. Germline values: CDR1 MNHEY, CDR2 SVGEGT. V lost 2 bases to trimming and J lost 6 bases, with 10 bases between them. CDR3 length equals 13 residues. The CDR3 DNA is TGTGCCAGCAGTTACAGGGCAGCGGATGGCTACACCTTC. This codes for CASSYRAADGYTF.

CDR3 residues: CASRVTGRGLETQYF. The DNA for the CDR3 is TGTGCCAGCAGGGTAACTGGTCGGGGTTTGGAGACCCAGTACTTC. The V gene is TRBV5-4, the J gene TRBJ2-5; D might be TRBD2 (5 bases). The CDR3 covers 15 residues. Germline CDR1 reads SGHNT; CDR2 reads YYREEE (reference sequence). The germline V and J ends were trimmed by 5 bases and 5 bases, with 19 bases remaining between them.

This clone was detected only once. The chain couples TRBV5-1 to TRBJ2-5, with 7 nucleotides matching TRBD1. V lost 0 bases to trimming and J lost 5 bases; unmatched junction nucleotides: 4. This CDR3 contains 14 residues. Germline assignment: CDR1 SGHRS and CDR2 YFSETQ. The DNA of the CDR3 is TGCGCCAGCAGCTTGGGACAGGGTCGGGAGACCCAGTACTTC. It translates to CASSLGQGRETQYF. Based on the CDR3 plus reference TRBV5-1 and TRBJ2-5, the full variable domain is KAGVTQTPRYLIKTRGQQVTLSCSPISGHRSVSWYQQTPGQGLQFLFEYFSETQRNKGNFPGRFSGRQFSNSRSEMNVSTLELGDSALYLCASSLGQGRETQYFGPGTRLLVL.

This chain connects TRBV28 to TRBJ2-5; 8 nucleotides line up with TRBD2. Germline trimming cut 3 bases from V and 4 bases from J; bases unmatched to any gene: 7. This CDR3 has 15 amino acids. The germline CDR1 and CDR2 sequences are MDHEN and SYDVKM. In DNA, the CDR3 is TGTGCCAGCAGTTTGGGGGGCGGGGGGCGAGAGACCCAGTACTTC. Protein: CASSLGGGGRETQYF.

DNA for the CDR3: TGCAGTGCTAGTTTTTCACTCCAGCCCCAGCATTTT. Its translation: CSASFSLQPQHF. The V gene is TRBV20-1, the J gene TRBJ1-5; D is uncertain. This CDR3 is built from 12 residues. In germline, CDR1 is DFQATT, CDR2 SNEGSKA (reference sequence). Trimming took 3 bases from V and 7 from J, leaving 10 bases between them.

This chain joins TRBV4-3 and TRBJ2-1; 10 bases fit TRBD1. The CDR3 has 16 residues. With 2 bases clipped from V and 9 bases from J, the junction kept 10 bases outside the gene matches. Germline CDR1 and CDR2: LGHNA and YSLEER. CDR3 DNA: TGCGCCAGCAGCCAACCGACAGGGGGCAGGAATGGTGAGCAGTTCTTC. Translated: CASSQPTGGRNGEQFF.

This chain links TRBV2 with TRBJ1-2; 10 nucleotides match TRBD1. V gave up 5 bases and J gave up 4 bases; unmatched junction bases: 4. This CDR3 region has 14 residues. Germline values: CDR1 SNHLY, CDR2 FYNNEI. CDR3 residues: CASSRDRGIYGYTF. As DNA, the CDR3 is TGTGCCAGCAGTCGGGACAGGGGAATCTATGGCTACACCTTC.

The chain employs TRBV19 and TRBJ1-1; D perhaps matches TRBD1 (5 bases). V lost 3 bases to trimming and J lost 0 bases, with 8 bases between them. The CDR3 is 14 amino acids. CDR1 and CDR2 from the germline V gene are LNHDA and SQIVND (reference sequence). The CDR3 spells CASSMTVMNTEAFF. CDR3 sequence (DNA): TGTGCCAGTAGTATGACAGTTATGAACACTGAAGCTTTCTTT.

The rearrangement links TRBV28 to TRBJ2-7, with D maybe TRBD1 (5 bases). Germline V gives CDR1 MDHEN, CDR2 SYDVKM. CDR3 length: 12 amino acids. Trimming shortened V by 5 bases and J by 12 bases, and 17 bases separated the two germline ends. The CDR3 nucleotides are TGTGCCAGCAGTCCTACAGGATTTGGTTGGTACTTC. Translated, it gives CASSPTGFGWYF.

The count of this clone is one. An end of the junction does not agree with germline; a read error may underlie this. The chain joins TRBV5-5 to TRBJ1-1; 8 bases match TRBD1. The CDR3 length is 10 residues. The germline CDR1 and CDR2 sequences are SGHKS and YYEKEE (reference sequence). The CDR3, as DNA: TGTGCCAGCAGCTCGGACAGGGTGGAGTTT. Translated, it gives CASSSDRVEF.

The V gene is TRBV30, the J gene TRBJ2-3; 10 bases fit TRBD1. CDR3 length equals 15 residues. Germline V CDR1 and CDR2: GTSNPN, SVGIG (reference sequence). V trimming: 3 bases; J trimming: 12 bases; junction bases outside the gene matches: 15. CDR3 residues: CAWSQTGGKGKGQYF. The CDR3 bases are TGTGCCTGGAGCCAGACAGGGGGCAAGGGTAAGGGACAGTATTTT. Based on the CDR3 plus reference TRBV30 and TRBJ2-3, the full variable domain is SQTIHQWPATLVQPVGSPLSLECTVEGTSNPNLYWYRQAAGRGLQLLFYSVGIGQISSEVPQNLSASRPQDRQFILSSKKLLLSDSGFYLCAWSQTGGKGKGQYFGPGTRLTVL.

V gene TRBV7-3 combines with J gene TRBJ2-7, with D unresolved. From germline, CDR1 is SGHTA and CDR2 FQGTGA. CDR3 length: 14 residues. Trimming removed 2 bases from V and 0 bases from J, with 8 bases in between. CDR3: CASSLYPGSYEQYF. The DNA for the CDR3 is TGTGCCAGCAGCTTATACCCAGGCTCCTACGAGCAGTACTTC.

The chain recombines TRBV5-1 with TRBJ2-3; TRBD2 is a possible D gene (5 bases). The germline V and J ends were trimmed by 1 base and 0 bases, with 6 bases remaining between them. Germline V gene lookup returns CDR1 SGHRS and CDR2 YFSETQ. There are 14 residues in the CDR3. The CDR3 loop reads CASSLTGSTDTQYF. The CDR3 DNA is TGCGCCAGCAGCTTGACGGGGAGCACAGATACGCAGTATTTT.

The CDR3 reads CASSTGIKPTDTQYF. The CDR3 DNA is TGTGCCAGCAGCACGGGGATCAAACCCACAGATACGCAGTATTTT. The V gene is TRBV11-3, the J gene TRBJ2-3; TRBD2 might be the D (5 bases). Germline assignment: CDR1 SGHNT and CDR2 YENEEA. The CDR3 has 15 residues. V gave up 5 bases and J gave up 2 bases, with 14 bases separating them.

The chain employs TRBV9 and TRBJ2-3; TRBD2 agrees at 7 bases. The CDR3 extends over 15 amino acids. In germline, CDR1 is SGDLS, CDR2 YYNGEE. V shed 4 bases and J 3 bases; nucleotides not matched to a gene: 8. The DNA for the CDR3 is TGTGCCAGCAGCCCCGGAGGCGGGGGAACAGATACGCAGTATTTT. Translation: CASSPGGGGTDTQYF.

V is TRBV5-4 and J is TRBJ1-1; 7 positions match TRBD1. Trimming cost V 1 base and J 4 bases; bases outside gene matches: 10. The CDR3 loop spans 16 amino acids. Germline V lookup: CDR1 SGHNT, CDR2 YYREEE (reference sequence). The CDR3 coding sequence is TGTGCCAGCAGCTTGCCTAACAGGGGCGGGACCACTGAAGCTTTCTTT. Amino acid sequence: CASSLPNRGGTTEAFF.

J is TRBJ2-5 and V is TRBV4-2, with 9 bases fitting TRBD2. Germline values: CDR1 LGHNA, CDR2 YNFKEQ. The CDR3 is 17 residues long. The trim removed 0 bases at V and 1 base at J, leaving 6 bases unmatched. CDR3 nucleotide sequence: TGTGCCAGCAGCCAAGATCTCAGCGGGGGGCTCCAAGAGACCCAGTACTTC. This encodes CASSQDLSGGLQETQYF.

The rearrangement joins TRBV6-5 to TRBJ2-1, with 7 bases that match TRBD2. Germline V gives CDR1 MNHEY, CDR2 SVGAGI. V lost 7 bases and J lost 1; bases outside the gene matches: 7. The CDR3 is made up of 15 amino acids. CDR3: CASTLAGSSYNEQFF. The DNA for the CDR3 is TGTGCCAGCACCTTAGCGGGCTCTTCCTACAATGAGCAGTTCTTC.

This chain links TRBV29-1 with TRBJ1-3; 8 positions agree with TRBD1. The V and J ends lost 7 bases and 4 bases, in that order; junction bases with no gene match: 3. The germline CDR1 and CDR2 sequences are SQVTM and ANQGSEA. This CDR3 is built from 12 residues. The DNA of the CDR3 is TGCAGCGCCCGACAGGGGGGAAACACCATATATTTT. Residues: CSARQGGNTIYF. The full variable domain, its missing parts supplied by reference TRBV29-1 and TRBJ1-3, is SAVISQKPSRDICQRGTSLTIQCQVDSQVTMMFWYRQQPGQSLTLIATANQGSEATYESGFVIDKFPISRPNLTFSTLTVSNMSPEDSSIYLCSARQGGNTIYFGEGSWLTVV.

The chain combines TRBV7-9 with TRBJ1-4, with no clear D. Germline V gives CDR1 SEHNR, CDR2 FQNEAQ (reference sequence). Trimming left V 1 base short and J 4 bases short, with 10 bases between. The CDR3 contains 15 residues. The CDR3 nucleotides are TGTGCCAGCAGCTTAGAACGGGAAGGTAATGAAAAACTGTTTTTT. Protein product: CASSLEREGNEKLFF.

The count of this clone is one. CDR3 sequence (DNA): TGTGCCAGCAAGGGGACTAGCGGAACCTACGAGCAGTACTTC. Translation gives CASKGTSGTYEQYF. The gene calls are TRBV28 and TRBJ2-7; 11 nucleotides line up with TRBD2. V shed 7 bases, J shed 2 bases, and the junction held 4 bases outside the gene matches. The CDR3 is 14 residues long. Looked up from germline, CDR1 is MDHEN and CDR2 is SYDVKM.